What follows is one T cell receptor beta chain and its context. Its antigen is as yet unknown. The study pooled second doses at about 4 or about 12 weeks. This record belongs to a study of T cell responses to AZD1222 COVID-19 vaccine. Study-level findings and limits: Regions left unmutated in variants are reportedly the target of nearly half of spike-specific TCRs. Donors in the cohort were predominantly white British and more often female, and clonal diversity was possibly underestimated.

Method: immunoSEQ multiplex PCR; TCRdb's copy keeps in-frame clones and lacks some. Here the sample spans around 170,000 clones, 88% being singletons. Sequencing was performed on peripheral blood, taken 28 days after the second AZD1222 dose. The sequence came from an adult who received the AZD1222 COVID-19 vaccine.

CDR3 loop: CASSTGTSGGYTDTQYF. Written as DNA, the CDR3 is TGTGCCAGTAGTACTGGGACTAGCGGGGGATACACAGATACGCAGTATTTT. This chain joins TRBV19 and TRBJ2-3; 14 nucleotides match TRBD2. This CDR3 has 17 amino acids. The ends lost 4 bases at V and 2 bases at J; junction bases unmatched: 5. Germline CDR1 and CDR2: LNHDA and SQIVND (reference sequence).